Listed below are T cell receptor beta chains from one sample, sequenced in a study of identical twins. TCRdb passed the 5' RACE reads through MiXCR, listing each CDR3 protein once. The data contain roughly 190,000 distinct CDR3 sequences, approximately 15% of them singletons. These same records also appear under a second study, on T cells expressing NK-cell markers.

The sample consisted of CD8+ T cells sorted from blood. The receptors were sampled from a woman aged 18-29 years in good health. CDR3s include the opening cysteine and the closing phenylalanine or tryptophan. The D gene is left open where the match is weak. Only part of the rows carry a size: once, few, many, or a class if the clone is expanded.

J	V	size	D	DNA	CDR3
TRBJ2-1	TRBV5-1	-	-	TGCGCCAGCAGCATCCCGACGGAACTCAATGAGCAGTTCTTC	CASSIPTELNEQFF
TRBJ2-2	TRBV19	few	-	TGTGCCAGTAGTCCAACCCCGGGGGACACCGGGGAGCTGTTTTTT	CASSPTPGDTGELFF
TRBJ2-2	TRBV7-2	few	-	TGTGCCAGCAGCTTCTCAGACCAGTACACCGGGGAGCTGTTTTTT	CASSFSDQYTGELFF
TRBJ2-2	TRBV12-3/TRBV12-4	-	-	TGTGCCAGCAGCTCTTTTTCGGGGGAGCTGTTTTTT	CASSSFSGELFF
TRBJ2-3	TRBV25-1	-	-	TGTGCCAGCAGTGGCGGGGCGGTCACAGATACGCAGTATTTT	CASSGGAVTDTQYF
TRBJ1-2	TRBV6-4	few	TRBD1	TGTGCCAGCAGCTTTGACAGGGGTTCTCTGGTCGATGGCTACACCTTC	CASSFDRGSLVDGYTF
TRBJ2-3	TRBV11-1	-	-	TGTGCCAGCAGCTGGGACACCCCCCGGTCGGGGGAAAGCACAGATACGCAGTATTTT	CASSWDTPRSGESTDTQYF
TRBJ1-5	TRBV7-2	few	TRBD1	TGTGCCAGCAGCTCGGGACAGGGGTGGGATAGTCAGCCCCAGCATTTT	CASSSGQGWDSQPQHF
TRBJ1-5	TRBV5-6	-	-	TGTGCCAGCAGCCAGGGGTCCAATCAGCCCCAGCATTTT	CASSQGSNQPQHF
TRBJ2-1	TRBV12-3/TRBV12-4	many	-	TGTGCCAGCAGTTTGTCCCCGGAGCAGTTCTTC	CASSLSPEQFF
TRBJ2-2	TRBV6-4	-	-	TGTGCCAGCAGTGATGGGGGGCACACCGGGGAGCTGTTTTTT	CASSDGGHTGELFF
TRBJ2-3	TRBV5-4	-	TRBD1	TGTGCCAGCAGCCCGGGGGACAGGGCAACAGATACGCAGTATTTT	CASSPGDRATDTQYF
TRBJ2-1	TRBV5-1	many	TRBD1	TGCGCCAGCAGCTTGGGTTCAGGGGGCTCCTACAATGAGCAGTTCTTC	CASSLGSGGSYNEQFF
TRBJ1-2	TRBV29-1	-	TRBD1	TGCAGCGTTGACCAGGGGGCATCTGGCTACACCTTC	CSVDQGASGYTF
TRBJ1-5	TRBV6-2/TRBV6-3	few	-	TGTGCCAGCAGAGGGGTTCGGAATCAGCCCCAGCATTTT	CASRGVRNQPQHF
TRBJ2-5	TRBV5-5	-	-	TGTGCCAGCAGCTTGGCCGGTAGGGTGGCAGAGACCCAGTACTTC	CASSLAGRVAETQYF
TRBJ2-7	TRBV27	-	-	TGTGCCAGCAGTCAACGACCGGGACACAACCTCCACGAGCAGTACTTC	CASSQRPGHNLHEQYF